The present T cell receptor (beta chain) was sequenced within a study of tumor-infiltrating lymphocytes in oesophageal squamous cell carcinoma. One entry per CDR3 protein results from TCRdb running MiXCR on the PCR reads. The sample lists almost 20,000 distinct CDR3 sequences; 40% to 50% were seen once. The CDR3 totals 15 residues. Germline CDR1 and CDR2: PRHDT and FYEKMQ (reference sequence). The chain links TRBV13 to TRBJ1-2; TRBD2 matches 13 bases. Judging by the DNA end, TRBJ2-5 fits better; the J call may be wrong. The clonotype was recovered from a male donor with esophageal squamous cell carcinoma. The sample was esophageal tumor tissue. Here the CDR3 reads CASSSGLAGDKGQYF. The CDR3, as DNA: TGTGCCAGCAGCTCCGGACTAGCGGGAGACAAGGGCCAGTACTTC.